A single sample is the source of the 29 T cell receptor beta chains below, sequenced in a study of blood T cells in healthy people across ages. It was with a sample-barcoded 5' primer and a J-beta primer mix that a second PCR of roughly 7 to 12 cycles was run. TCRdb ran MiXCR on the 5' RACE reads and lists one entry per CDR3 protein. Among 1.5 million to 2 million distinct CDR3 sequences listed, about 35% were seen once. The material sequenced was blood. These receptors were collected from a woman aged 25 to 39 in good health.

On this clonotype itself: One junction end does not reproduce the germline sequence, and a read error may be involved. The chain has TRBV15 and TRBJ2-7, with a tentative D call TRBD2 (7 bases). This CDR3 region has 15 residues. Germline assignment: CDR1 LNHNV and CDR2 YYDKDF (reference sequence). CDR3 loop: CATSTREGVRNEQYF. Written as DNA, the CDR3 is TGCGCCACCAGCACCAGGGAGGGGGTTAGGAACGAGCAGTACTTC.

This clonotype has at least ten counts. CDR3 bases: TGCAGCGGGGGGTTAAGGGAAGAGACCCAGTACTTC. Residues: CSGGLREETQYF. The chain employs TRBV29-1 and TRBJ2-5; perhaps D is TRBD1 or TRBD2 (5 bases each). V lost 7 bases and J 3 bases, leaving 12 bases between the germline ends. The CDR3 sequence is 12 residues long. CDR1 SQVTM and CDR2 ANQGSEA come from the germline V gene.

This clonotype was seen only a few times. This chain links TRBV6-5 with TRBJ2-5, with D possibly TRBD1 on 6 matching bases. The CDR3 loop spans 14 amino acids. The V end lost 4 bases, the J end lost 4 bases, and 13 bases lay between the germline ends. Per the germline V gene, CDR1 is MNHEY and CDR2 is SVGAGI. CDR3 sequence: CASSSRGRGETQYF. DNA of the CDR3: TGTGCCAGCAGTTCCAGGGGACGCGGAGAGACCCAGTACTTC.

The chain has TRBV7-3 and TRBJ2-7; 8 bases match TRBD2. The J call is uncertain, as TRBJ2-5 better fits the DNA end. Germline loops: CDR1 SGHTA, CDR2 FQGTGA. The CDR3 runs to 19 residues. CDR3 loop: CASSLTGPGRAGVQETQYF. DNA for the CDR3: TGTGCCAGCAGCTTAACCGGTCCAGGTAGAGCGGGAGTACAAGAGACCCAGTACTTC.

The V call is TRBV20-1, the J call TRBJ2-1; TRBD1 matches 7 bases. This CDR3 has 16 amino acids. CDR1 is DFQATT, CDR2 SNEGSKA, per germline (reference sequence). The junction had 12 bases not matched to a gene; V was cut back by 0 bases and J by 7 bases. CDR3 region: CSARESGTVKGNEQFF. DNA for the CDR3: TGCAGTGCTAGAGAGAGTGGGACAGTTAAAGGGAATGAGCAGTTCTTC.

This clonotype was seen at least ten times. The chain has TRBV20-1 and TRBJ2-1; weak D call: TRBD2 (6 bases). This CDR3 comprises 11 residues. Trimming removed 2 bases from V and 9 bases from J, with 8 bases in between. Germline V lookup: CDR1 DFQATT, CDR2 SNEGSKA (reference sequence). CDR3 nucleotides: TGCAGTGCTAGATCCGGGGGTGAGCAGTTCTTC. This sequence encodes CSARSGGEQFF.

This chain connects TRBV7-3 to TRBJ2-1; perhaps D is TRBD1 or TRBD2 (6 bases each). This CDR3 spans 15 amino acids. The germline V gene has CDR1 SGHTA and CDR2 FQGTGA. Trimming shortened V by 1 base and J by 6 bases, and 13 bases separated the two germline ends. The CDR3 nucleotides are TGTGCCAGCAGCTTAATGGGGGGCGAAGGCAATGAGCAGTTCTTC. This sequence encodes CASSLMGGEGNEQFF.

This clonotype was picked up many times. The V and J genes are TRBV25-1 and TRBJ2-7, with 8 nucleotides matching TRBD2. V trimming: 1 base; J trimming: 6 bases; junction bases outside the gene matches: 11. Germline V lookup: CDR1 MGHDK, CDR2 SYGVNS. The length of the CDR3 is 16 residues. The CDR3 region has the DNA TGTGCCAGCAGTGAATGGATAGTAGCGGGATCGGGCGAGCAGTACTTC. Amino acids: CASSEWIVAGSGEQYF.

This clonotype turned up a few times. CDR3 DNA sequence: TGTGCCATCAGAGGAGGGTCTGGGGCGAACACTGAAGCTTTCTTT. It codes for CAIRGGSGANTEAFF. The chain carries TRBV10-3 and TRBJ1-1; D might be TRBD1 (5 bases). Germline V CDR1 and CDR2: ENHRY, SYGVKD. Trimming removed 6 bases at V and 1 base at J, with 15 bases between. The CDR3 loop spans 15 amino acids.

This clonotype was recorded a few times. J is TRBJ2-4 and V is TRBV20-1; 11 bases match TRBD2. The DNA end is a closer match to TRBJ2-7, so the J assignment may be wrong. This CDR3 spans 17 amino acids. Germline-derived CDR1 and CDR2 are DFQATT and SNEGSKA (reference sequence). The CDR3 DNA reads TGCAGTGCTAGAGTCAGTCCTAGCGGGAGGACCTTCGGCGAGCAGTACTTC. It is translated as CSARVSPSGRTFGEQYF.

The chain carries TRBV7-2 and TRBJ2-1; 7 bases are shared with TRBD2. Germline lookup yields CDR1 SGHTA and CDR2 FQGNSA. Trimming removed 1 base from V and 0 bases from J; junction bases left unmatched: 9. The CDR3 totals 18 residues. The DNA of the CDR3 is TGTGCCAGCAGCTTAGAGACTAGCCCTCTAGGCTCCTACAATGAGCAGTTCTTC. Its translation is CASSLETSPLGSYNEQFF.

A few counts support this clonotype. The genes are TRBV12-3 or TRBV12-4 and TRBJ2-5; 14 bases are a match to TRBD2. The CDR3 has 18 residues. The V segment lost 5 bases and the J segment 4 bases; nucleotides outside the gene matches: 12. The CDR3 region is CASSPAGTSGRRGETQYF. CDR3 DNA: TGTGCCAGCAGTCCAGCCGGGACTAGCGGGAGAAGGGGAGAGACCCAGTACTTC.

The table lists this clonotype with a few counts. The chain has TRBV10-3 and TRBJ1-5, with TRBD1 matching over 7 bases. The CDR3 is made up of 18 amino acids. V was pared by 4 bases and J by 4 bases, with 16 bases of the junction left unmatched. Germline V gene lookup returns CDR1 ENHRY and CDR2 SYGVKD. The CDR3, as DNA: TGTGCCATCAGTGCGGGACAGAGCTATGAGTCGGTTAATCAGCCCCAGCATTTT. This codes for CAISAGQSYESVNQPQHF.

The rearrangement joins TRBV12-5 to TRBJ2-2; TRBD2 might be the D (5 bases). The germline CDR1 and CDR2 sequences are LGHNT and FRNRAP. CDR3 length: 15 residues. V lost 3 bases and J lost 6, with 14 bases in between. The CDR3 DNA is TGTGCTAGTGGTTTTCACACGGGAAGCTCCGGGGAGCTGTTTTTT. The encoded protein is CASGFHTGSSGELFF.

Regarding this clonotype: A read error may be the cause here, since a much bigger clone is one base away. V is TRBV20-1 and J is TRBJ2-7, with TRBD1 matching 9 bases. Germline values: CDR1 DFQATT, CDR2 SNEGSKA (reference sequence). The CDR3 is made up of 13 amino acids. CDR3 protein: CSAGDRGSYEQYF. For the CDR3, the DNA is TGCAGTGCTGGAGACAGGGGGTCCTACGAGCAGTACTTC.

The sample holds one count of this clonotype. DNA of the CDR3: TGTGCCAGTAGTATCGTAGGTCGGGAGACCCAGTACTTC. Amino acids: CASSIVGRETQYF. The chain carries TRBV19 and TRBJ2-7, with D uncertain. With the DNA end fitting TRBJ2-5 better, the J assignment may be wrong. The germline gives CDR1 LNHDA, CDR2 SQIVND (reference sequence). CDR3 length equals 13 residues.

The J gene is TRBJ2-5, the V gene TRBV20-1; D may be TRBD1 (5 bases). The DNA matches TRBJ2-7 better at its end, which makes the J call doubtful. CDR1 is DFQATT, CDR2 SNEGSKA, per germline (reference sequence). The CDR3 extends over 13 amino acids. In nucleotides, the CDR3 is TGCAGTGCTGTCTCCGACAGCTGCTACGAGCAGTACTTC. Translated, it gives CSAVSDSCYEQYF.

This clonotype was counted between two and nine times. V usage is TRBV29-1 and J usage is TRBJ2-5; a possible D gene is TRBD2 (6 bases). The J call may be incorrect, as the DNA end agrees better with TRBJ2-7. The CDR3 consists of 12 residues. Germline V gene sequence: CDR1 SQVTM, CDR2 ANQGSEA. The CDR3 is CSVRDLGYEQYF. CDR3 nucleotide sequence: TGCAGCGTCCGGGACTTGGGGTACGAGCAGTACTTC.

CDR3: CASSRTGGSTEAFF. CDR3 DNA sequence: TGTGCCAGCAGTCGGACAGGGGGAAGCACTGAAGCTTTCTTT. This rearrangement joins TRBV14 to TRBJ1-1; 10 positions agree with TRBD1. Germline V CDR1 and CDR2: SGHDN, FVKESK. This CDR3 is 14 amino acids long. Germline trimming cut 6 bases from V and 4 bases from J; bases unmatched to any gene: 5. Combining the CDR3 with reference TRBV14 and TRBJ1-1 gives the whole variable domain EAGVTQFPSHSVIEKGQTVTLRCDPISGHDNLYWYRRVMGKEIKFLLHFVKESKQDESGMPNNRFLAERTGGTYSTLKVQPAELEDSGVYFCASSRTGGSTEAFFGQGTRLTVV.

The chain combines TRBV6-2 or TRBV6-3 with TRBJ2-3, with TRBD2 matching 7 bases. V was clipped by 7 bases and J by 6 bases; unmatched bases: 10. The CDR3 runs 14 residues. Germline V gives CDR1 MNHEY, CDR2 SVGEGT. This CDR3 is CASTGLVPTDTQYF. The CDR3 coding sequence is TGTGCCAGCACCGGACTAGTTCCAACGGATACGCAGTATTTT.

The chain employs TRBV20-1 and TRBJ1-1; D is ambiguous. This CDR3 comprises 14 residues. CDR1 is DFQATT and CDR2 is SNEGSKA in the germline V gene (reference sequence). Trimming took 1 base from V and 1 from J, leaving 10 bases between them. CDR3 bases: TGCAGTGCTAGAGTCCCGAGAGGGAACACTGAAGCTTTCTTT. Amino acid sequence: CSARVPRGNTEAFF.

J is TRBJ2-2 and V is TRBV2, with TRBD2 matching over 11 bases. The CDR3 loop spans 15 amino acids. The V gene end was trimmed by 7 bases and the J gene end by 6 bases; junction bases not matched to a gene: 7. CDR1 and CDR2 from the germline V gene are SNHLY and FYNNEI. The CDR3 sequence is CASTLAGGCAGELFF. The CDR3 bases are TGTGCCAGCACCCTAGCGGGAGGATGCGCCGGGGAGCTGTTTTTT.

V usage is TRBV19 and J usage is TRBJ2-1, with TRBD2 as a possible D gene (5 bases). Germline V gene sequence: CDR1 LNHDA, CDR2 SQIVND (reference sequence). This CDR3 has 16 amino acids. Trimming removed 3 bases at V and 7 bases at J, with 19 bases between. CDR3 bases: TGTGCCAGTAGTATTATTTTCCTGGGTTGGGAGAATGAGCAGTTCTTC. Protein sequence: CASSIIFLGWENEQFF.

This clonotype turned up a few times. The CDR3 DNA reads as TGTGCCAGCAGCAGTAACCCCGGGGGGGCTTACCAAGAGACCCAGTACTTC. Its protein is CASSSNPGGAYQETQYF. The rearrangement links TRBV7-8 to TRBJ2-5, with 8 bases fitting TRBD2. V shed 5 bases, J shed 0 bases, and the junction held 11 bases outside the gene matches. The germline V gene encodes CDR1 SGHVS and CDR2 FQNEAQ. CDR3 length: 17 residues.

V usage is TRBV28 and J usage is TRBJ1-5, with D possibly TRBD1 on 6 matching bases. CDR3 length: 16 amino acids. The germline V and J ends were trimmed by 2 bases and 5 bases, with 16 bases remaining between them. Germline V gene data show CDR1 as MDHEN and CDR2 as SYDVKM. In DNA form, the CDR3 reads TGTGCCAGCAGTTTACCCTCGGGGGCGCATGATCAGCCCCAGCATTTT. Protein: CASSLPSGAHDQPQHF.

A remark on this clonotype: This could be a read error, since a much larger clone is one nucleotide away. The chain couples TRBV29-1 to TRBJ2-1, with a tentative D call TRBD2 (6 bases). V was cut by 4 bases and J by 6 bases, with 22 bases left in between. The CDR3 consists of 16 residues. Germline V lookup: CDR1 SQVTM, CDR2 ANQGSEA. The CDR3 DNA reads TGCAGCGTTGTACCCGCCCTAACGGGAGTTGCCAATGAGCAGTTCTTC. As protein: CSVVPALTGVANEQFF.

CDR3 residues: CASSHPTGAGGYTF. In DNA form, the CDR3 reads TGTGCCAGCAGCCACCCCACAGGGGCGGGTGGCTACACCTTC. V and J are TRBV5-5 and TRBJ1-2; 7 bases agree with TRBD1. The J segment lost 7 bases and the V segment lost 4 bases, leaving 10 bases of the junction unmatched. The CDR3 totals 14 residues. Germline-derived CDR1 and CDR2 are SGHKS and YYEKEE (reference sequence).

This clonotype was detected a few times. The V gene is TRBV5-4, the J gene TRBJ2-1, with D tentatively TRBD1 (5 bases). There are 12 residues in the CDR3. Per germline, CDR1 SGHNT and CDR2 YYREEE (reference sequence). The V gene lost 5 bases and the J gene lost 6 bases, with 9 bases spanning the gap. The CDR3 DNA is TGTGCCAGCAGGTCAGGGCGCAATGAGCAGTTCTTC. This codes for CASRSGRNEQFF.

This sequence joins TRBV29-1 and TRBJ2-1; 11 nucleotides align to TRBD1. The CDR3 loop spans 14 amino acids. Per the germline V gene, CDR1 is SQVTM and CDR2 is ANQGSEA. V lost 5 bases and J lost 4; bases outside the gene matches: 4. The CDR3 DNA reads as TGCAGCGTTTGGGGGACAGGGGGATACAATGAGCAGTTCTTC. Amino acids: CSVWGTGGYNEQFF.